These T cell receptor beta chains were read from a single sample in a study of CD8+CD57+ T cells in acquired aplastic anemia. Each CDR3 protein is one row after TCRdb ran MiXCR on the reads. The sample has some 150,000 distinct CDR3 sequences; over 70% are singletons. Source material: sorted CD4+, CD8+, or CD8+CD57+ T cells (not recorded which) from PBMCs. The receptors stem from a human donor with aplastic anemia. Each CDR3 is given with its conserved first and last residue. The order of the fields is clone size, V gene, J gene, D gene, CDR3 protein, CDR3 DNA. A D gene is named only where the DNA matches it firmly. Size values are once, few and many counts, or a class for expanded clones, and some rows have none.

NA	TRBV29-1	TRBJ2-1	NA	CSVVPTGSGEQFF	TGCAGCGTCGTACCCACAGGGTCGGGTGAGCAGTTCTTC
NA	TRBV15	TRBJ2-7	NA	CATSIRSSPSYEQYF	TGTGCCACCAGCATCAGATCGAGTCCCTCCTACGAGCAGTACTTC
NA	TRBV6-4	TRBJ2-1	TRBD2	CASSDGAGGYEQLF	TGTGCCAGCAGTGACGGGGCGGGAGGGTATGAGCAGCTCTTC
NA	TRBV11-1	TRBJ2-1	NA	CASRRDNSYNEQFF	TGCGCCAGCAGAAGGGACAACTCCTACAATGAGCAGTTCTTC
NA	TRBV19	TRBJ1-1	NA	CASSMSGNTEAFF	TGTGCCAGTAGTATGTCTGGGAACACTGAAGCTTTCTTT
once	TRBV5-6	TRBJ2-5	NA	CASSWGQRKGVETQYF	TGTGCCAGCAGCTGGGGTCAGCGCAAAGGGGTGGAGACCCAGTACTTC
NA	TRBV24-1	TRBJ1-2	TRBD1	CATSDGTGGSYGYTF	TGTGCCACCAGTGATGGAACAGGGGGGTCCTATGGCTACACCTTC
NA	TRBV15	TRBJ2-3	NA	CATSRNPCGTDTQYF	TGTGCCACCAGCAGAAACCCTTGCGGCACAGATACGCAGTATTTT
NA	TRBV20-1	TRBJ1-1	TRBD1	CSAGIFGADRETEAFF	TGCAGTGCTGGAATTTTCGGTGCGGACAGGGAGACTGAAGCTTTCTTT
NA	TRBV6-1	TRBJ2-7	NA	CASSEAIYEQYF	TGTGCCAGCAGTGAAGCGATCTACGAGCAGTACTTC
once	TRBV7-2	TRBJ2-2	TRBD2	CASRKLLAGGTGELFF	TGTGCCAGCAGAAAACTACTAGCGGGAGGGACCGGGGAGCTGTTTTTT
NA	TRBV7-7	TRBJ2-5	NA	CASGDSLRGTQYF	TGTGCTAGCGGGGACAGCTTACGTGGGACCCAGTACTTC
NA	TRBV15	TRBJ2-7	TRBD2	CATSSSGGGRSYEQYF	TGTGCCACCAGCAGTAGCGGGGGCGGTCGCTCCTACGAGCAGTACTTC
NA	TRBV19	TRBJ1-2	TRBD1	CASSLDRVGGYTF	TGTGCCAGTAGCCTCGACAGGGTAGGCGGCTACACCTTC
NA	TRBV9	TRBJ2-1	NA	CASSVDPEGYNEQFF	TGTGCCAGCAGCGTAGACCCGGAAGGTTACAATGAGCAGTTCTTC
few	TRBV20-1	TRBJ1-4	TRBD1	CSARSQTGNEKLFF	TGCAGTGCTAGGAGTCAGACAGGGAACGAAAAACTGTTTTTT
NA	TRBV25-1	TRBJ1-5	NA	CASSGSGRQPQHF	TGTGCCAGCAGTGGTTCAGGGCGACAGCCCCAGCATTTT
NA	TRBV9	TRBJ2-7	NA	CASSVDTRVTYEQYF	TGTGCCAGCAGCGTGGATACCCGGGTGACCTACGAGCAGTACTTC
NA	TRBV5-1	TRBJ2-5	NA	CASSLDGTPQETQYF	TGCGCCAGCAGCTTGGATGGGACTCCTCAAGAGACCCAGTACTTC
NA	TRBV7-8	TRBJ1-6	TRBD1	CASSQRQGTNSPLHF	TGTGCTAGCAGCCAGCGACAGGGGACAAATTCACCCCTCCACTTT
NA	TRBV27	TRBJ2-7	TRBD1	CASSPRTGPYEQYF	TGTGCCAGCAGCCCTCGGACAGGTCCCTACGAGCAGTACTTC
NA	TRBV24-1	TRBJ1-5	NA	CATSEAGGNQPQHF	TGTGCCACCAGTGAGGCAGGCGGCAATCAGCCCCAGCATTTT
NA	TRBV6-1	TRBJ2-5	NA	CASSEEGSGFETQYF	TGTGCCAGCAGTGAGGAAGGGTCGGGTTTCGAGACCCAGTACTTC
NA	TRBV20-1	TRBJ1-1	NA	CSASPTLRGEAFF	TGCAGTGCTAGTCCGACCCTGCGCGGTGAAGCTTTCTTT
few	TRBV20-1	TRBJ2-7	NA	CSANPGGYYEQYF	TGCAGTGCTAATCCGGGGGGCTACTACGAGCAGTACTTC
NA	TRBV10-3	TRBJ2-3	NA	CASCSAYTDTQYF	TGTGCCAGCTGTAGCGCTTACACCGATACGCAGTATTTT
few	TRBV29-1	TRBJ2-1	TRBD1	CSVDPRGFGNEQFF	TGCAGCGTTGACCCCAGGGGGTTCGGCAATGAGCAGTTCTTC
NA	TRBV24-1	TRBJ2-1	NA	CATSGIQGNGYNEQLF	TGTGCCACCAGTGGCATACAGGGAAATGGTTACAATGAGCAGCTCTTC
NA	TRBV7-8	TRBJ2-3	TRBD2	CASSLRWTSETDTQYF	TGTGCCAGCAGCTTAAGGTGGACTAGCGAGACAGATACGCAGTATTTT
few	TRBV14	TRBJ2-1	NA	CASSQRTIRVRDEQFF	TGTGCCAGCAGCCAACGGACTATCCGGGTGAGGGATGAGCAGTTCTTC
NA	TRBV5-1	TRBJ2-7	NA	CASSVAGEQYF	TGCGCCAGCAGCGTAGCAGGCGAGCAGTACTTC
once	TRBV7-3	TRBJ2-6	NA	CASSEDGASGANALTF	TGTGCCAGCAGTGAAGATGGGGCATCTGGGGCCAACGCCCTGACTTTC
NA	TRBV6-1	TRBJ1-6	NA	CASSEGQSQTPLHF	TGTGCCAGCAGTGAAGGACAGTCTCAAACACCCCTCCACTTT
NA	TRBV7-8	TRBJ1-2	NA	CASSLLPWGAYGYTF	TGTGCCAGCAGCTTACTCCCTTGGGGGGCATATGGCTACACCTTC
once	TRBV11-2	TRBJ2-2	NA	CASSLVRNGELFF	TGTGCCAGCAGCTTAGTTCGTAACGGGGAGCTGTTTTTT
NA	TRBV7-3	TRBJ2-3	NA	CASSFVASTDTQYF	TGTGCCAGCAGCTTCGTAGCTAGCACAGATACGCAGTATTTT
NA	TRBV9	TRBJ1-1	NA	CASSVAQNTEAFF	TGTGCCAGCAGCGTAGCCCAGAACACTGAAGCTTTCTTT
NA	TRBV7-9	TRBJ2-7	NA	CASSLSGFEQYF	TGTGCCAGCAGCTTATCCGGGTTCGAGCAGTACTTC
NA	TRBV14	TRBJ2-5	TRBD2	CASSQDGTSKETQYF	TGTGCCAGCAGCCAAGACGGGACTAGCAAGGAGACCCAGTACTTC
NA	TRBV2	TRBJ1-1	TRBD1	CASNRRGGMNTEAFF	TGTGCCAGCAATCGGAGAGGGGGCATGAACACTGAAGCTTTCTTT
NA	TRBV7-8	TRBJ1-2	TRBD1	CASSLGTGAYGYTF	TGTGCCAGCAGCTTAGGGACAGGGGCCTATGGCTACACCTTC
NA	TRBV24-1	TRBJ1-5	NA	CATSDKTLGQPQHF	TGTGCCACCAGTGATAAAACCCTGGGGCAGCCCCAGCATTTT
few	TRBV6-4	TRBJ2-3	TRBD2	CASSVKAGGTDTQYF	TGTGCCAGCAGCGTCAAAGCGGGGGGCACAGATACGCAGTATTTT
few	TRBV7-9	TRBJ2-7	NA	CASSLEAGTYEQYF	TGTGCCAGCAGCTTAGAAGCAGGTACCTACGAGCAGTACTTC
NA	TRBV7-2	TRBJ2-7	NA	CASSFSNRPYEQYF	TGTGCCAGCAGCTTTAGTAACAGACCCTACGAGCAGTACTTC
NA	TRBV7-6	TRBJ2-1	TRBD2	CASSLTSGRTEQFF	TGTGCCAGCAGCTTGACTAGCGGGAGGACAGAGCAGTTCTTC
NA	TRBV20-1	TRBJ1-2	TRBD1	CSAKAEQGGGYTF	TGCAGTGCCAAAGCCGAACAGGGGGGAGGCTACACCTTC
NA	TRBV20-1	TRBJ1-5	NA	CSASALDQPQHF	TGCAGTGCTAGTGCATTGGACCAGCCCCAGCATTTT
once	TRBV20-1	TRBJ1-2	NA	CSASTEYYGYTF	TGCAGTGCTAGTACAGAGTACTATGGCTACACCTTC
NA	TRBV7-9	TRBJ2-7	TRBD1	CASSPGTGLYEQYF	TGTGCCAGCAGTCCCGGGACAGGCCTCTACGAGCAGTACTTC